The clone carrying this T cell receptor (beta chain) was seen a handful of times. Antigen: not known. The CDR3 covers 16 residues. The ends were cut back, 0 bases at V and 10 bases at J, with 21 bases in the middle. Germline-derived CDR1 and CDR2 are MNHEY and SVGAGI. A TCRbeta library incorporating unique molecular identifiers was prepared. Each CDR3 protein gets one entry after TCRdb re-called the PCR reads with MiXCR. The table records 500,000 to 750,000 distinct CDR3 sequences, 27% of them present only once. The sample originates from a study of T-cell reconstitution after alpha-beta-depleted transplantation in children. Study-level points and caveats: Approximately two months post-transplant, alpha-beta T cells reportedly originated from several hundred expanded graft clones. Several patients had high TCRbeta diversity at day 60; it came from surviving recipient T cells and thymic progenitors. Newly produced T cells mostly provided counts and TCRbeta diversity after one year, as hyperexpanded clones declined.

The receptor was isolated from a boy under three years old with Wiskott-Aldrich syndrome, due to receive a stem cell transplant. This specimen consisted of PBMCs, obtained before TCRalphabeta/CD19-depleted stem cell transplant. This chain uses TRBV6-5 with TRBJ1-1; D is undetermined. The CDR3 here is CASSYSINAGSDGAFF. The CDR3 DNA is TGTGCCAGCAGTTACTCGATTAATGCCGGGTCTGATGGAGCTTTCTTT.